This T cell receptor beta chain was captured by sequencing in a study of blood T cell repertoires in COVID-19. About the study: T cells, B-cell-depleted T cells, or PBMCs provided the cDNA or gDNA that served as material.

Original data processing: Amplifying reference gene primers gave estimates of nucleated cell counts. Profiling relied on immunoSEQ multiplex PCR, and the TCRdb table lists in-frame clones only, not all of them. The D gene and trimming were derived from the DNA, and the V and J assignments and clone size from that table. Of 260,000 or so clones in the sample, 88% were seen once. The V segment lost 3 bases and the J segment 9 bases; nucleotides outside the gene matches: 7. Germline assignment: CDR1 KGHSH and CDR2 LQKENI. This CDR3 has 14 amino acids. Sample: peripheral blood. The sequence derives from a man younger than 30 with active or convalescent COVID-19. The chain recombines TRBV18 with TRBJ2-4, with TRBD2 identical over 8 bases. The chain's CDR3 is CASSPPAGGGIQYF. Here the CDR3 DNA reads TGTGCCAGCTCACCCCCCGCGGGGGGTGGCATTCAGTACTTC.